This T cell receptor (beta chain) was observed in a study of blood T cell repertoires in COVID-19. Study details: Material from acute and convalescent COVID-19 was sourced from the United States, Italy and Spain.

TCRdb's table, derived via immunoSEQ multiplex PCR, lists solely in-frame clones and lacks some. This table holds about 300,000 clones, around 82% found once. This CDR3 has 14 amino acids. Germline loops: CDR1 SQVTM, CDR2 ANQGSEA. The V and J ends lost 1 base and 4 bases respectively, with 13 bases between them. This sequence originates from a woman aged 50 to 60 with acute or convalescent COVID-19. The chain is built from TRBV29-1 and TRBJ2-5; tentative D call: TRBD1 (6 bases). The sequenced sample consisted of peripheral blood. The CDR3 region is CSVEGLGQRETQYF. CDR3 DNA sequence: TGCAGCGTTGAAGGTCTCGGACAGCGAGAGACCCAGTACTTC.